At least ten counts were recorded for the clone carrying this T cell receptor beta chain. The study assigned cohorts using participant-reported clinical history. Donors in Cohort 3 counted as recovered after two negative PCRs, clearance, or symptom resolution. In the original analysis: Amplification with reference gene primers provided the estimates of nucleated cell counts. Profiled with immunoSEQ multiplex PCR; TCRdb holds only in-frame clones, not every one. The V and J calls and clone size come from that table; D and trimming were worked out from the DNA. The data show about 290,000 clones, with approximately 88% seen just once and less than 2% held by the top ten. The CDR3 is 16 residues long. The J segment lost 5 bases and the V segment lost 7 bases, leaving 16 bases of the junction unmatched. Looked up from germline, CDR1 is SNHLY and CDR2 is FYNNEI. This sample is part of a study of blood T cell repertoires in COVID-19. About the research overall: The cDNA or gDNA used as material had been derived from T cells, B-cell-depleted T cells, or PBMCs.

The TCR comes from a woman in her 40s who had recovered from COVID-19. The sequencing sample was made of PBMCs or T cells enriched from blood (not recorded which). The chain links TRBV2 to TRBJ1-2; TRBD1 matches at 7 bases. The CDR3 nucleotides are TGTGCCAGCACTATCCCGGACAGGACACAAATTTATGGCTACACCTTC. This sequence encodes CASTIPDRTQIYGYTF.